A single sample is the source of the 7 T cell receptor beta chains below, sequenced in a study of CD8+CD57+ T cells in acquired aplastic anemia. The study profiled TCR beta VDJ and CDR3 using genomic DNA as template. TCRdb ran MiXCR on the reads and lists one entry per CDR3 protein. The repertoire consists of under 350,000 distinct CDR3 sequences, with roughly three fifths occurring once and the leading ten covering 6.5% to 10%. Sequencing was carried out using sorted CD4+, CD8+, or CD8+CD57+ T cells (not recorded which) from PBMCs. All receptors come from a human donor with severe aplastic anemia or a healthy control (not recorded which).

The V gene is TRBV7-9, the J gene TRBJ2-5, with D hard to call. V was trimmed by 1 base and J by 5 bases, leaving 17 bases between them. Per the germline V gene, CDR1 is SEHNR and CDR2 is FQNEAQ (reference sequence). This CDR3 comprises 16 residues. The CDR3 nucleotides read TGTGCCAGCAGCTTAGGACTCTTGGAATTAGGGGAGACCCAGTACTTC. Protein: CASSLGLLELGETQYF.

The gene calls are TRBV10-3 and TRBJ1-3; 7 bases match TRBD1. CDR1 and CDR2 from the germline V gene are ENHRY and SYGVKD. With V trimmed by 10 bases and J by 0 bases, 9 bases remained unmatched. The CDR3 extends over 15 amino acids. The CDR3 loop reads CATTDRTVSGNTIYF. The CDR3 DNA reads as TGTGCCACAACGGACAGGACGGTCTCTGGAAACACCATATATTTT.

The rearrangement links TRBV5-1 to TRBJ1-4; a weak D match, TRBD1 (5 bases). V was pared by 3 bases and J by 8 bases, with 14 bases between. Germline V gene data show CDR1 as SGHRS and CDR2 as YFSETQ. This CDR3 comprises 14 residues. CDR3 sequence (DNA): TGCGCCAGCAGCTGGCAGGGAAATGACGAAAAACTGTTTTTT. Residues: CASSWQGNDEKLFF. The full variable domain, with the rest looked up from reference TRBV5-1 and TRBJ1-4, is KAGVTQTPRYLIKTRGQQVTLSCSPISGHRSVSWYQQTPGQGLQFLFEYFSETQRNKGNFPGRFSGRQFSNSRSEMNVSTLELGDSALYLCASSWQGNDEKLFFGSGTQLSVL.

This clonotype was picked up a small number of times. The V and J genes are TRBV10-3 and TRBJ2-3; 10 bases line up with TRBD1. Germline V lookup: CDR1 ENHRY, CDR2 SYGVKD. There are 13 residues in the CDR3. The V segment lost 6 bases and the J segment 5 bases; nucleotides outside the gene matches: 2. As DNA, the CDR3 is TGTGCCATCAGAGGACAGGGGGAAGATACGCAGTATTTT. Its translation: CAIRGQGEDTQYF.

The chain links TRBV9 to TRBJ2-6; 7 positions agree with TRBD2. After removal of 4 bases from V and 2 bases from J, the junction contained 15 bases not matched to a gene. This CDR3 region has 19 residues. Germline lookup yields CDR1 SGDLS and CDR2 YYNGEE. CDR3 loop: CASSLGVAGRSAGANVLTF. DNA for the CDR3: TGTGCCAGCAGCCTCGGAGTGGCCGGGAGGAGCGCTGGGGCCAACGTCCTGACTTTC.

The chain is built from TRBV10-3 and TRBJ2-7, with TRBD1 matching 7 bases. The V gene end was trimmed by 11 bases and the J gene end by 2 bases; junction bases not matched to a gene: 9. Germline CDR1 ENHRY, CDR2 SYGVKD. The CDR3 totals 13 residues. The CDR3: CALLQGSTYEQYF. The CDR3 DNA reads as TGTGCCTTGCTACAGGGGTCCACCTACGAGCAGTACTTC.

This CDR3 reads CASSFLQASGELFF. As DNA, the CDR3 is TGTGCCAGCAGCTTTTTACAGGCATCCGGGGAGCTGTTTTTT. The chain is built from TRBV7-2 and TRBJ2-2, with D possibly matching TRBD1 (5 bases). This CDR3 is 14 amino acids long. In germline, CDR1 is SGHTA, CDR2 FQGNSA. The ends were cut back, 3 bases at V and 6 bases at J, with 11 bases in the middle. Based on the CDR3 plus reference TRBV7-2 and TRBJ2-2, the full variable domain is GAGVSQSPSNKVTEKGKDVELRCDPISGHTALYWYRQSLGQGLEFLIYFQGNSAPDKSGLPSDRFSAERTGGSVSTLTIQRTQQEDSAVYLCASSFLQASGELFFGEGSRLTVL.